This T cell receptor (beta chain) came from a study of monozygotic twins with inflammatory bowel disease. Study conclusions and caveats: With inverse Simpson as the measure, TCRbeta diversity was lower in IBD patients than in healthy co-twins. IBD patients shared fewer clonotypes with other individuals than healthy twins, especially patients with disease activity signs.

Germline V CDR1 and CDR2: SGHDT, YYEEEE. This CDR3 is built from 15 residues. In the case of this clonotype: As yet, its antigen is unknown.

The template switching step added UMIs that contained a 6-nucleotide sample barcode. One entry per CDR3 protein, without DNA, is what TCRdb gives after re-calling the 5' RACE reads. The sample's table shows about 380,000 distinct CDR3 sequences. Researchers collected more than 2 ml of blood per donor. The TCR was taken from a human donor with ulcerative colitis or Crohn's disease, or a healthy co-twin of an affected twin (not recorded which). Sequencing was done on a sample of blood. The chain joins TRBV5-6 to TRBJ1-5; TCRdb's D gene call, TRBD1, goes unchecked for lack of DNA. CDR3 loop: CASSLARGTRQPQHF. The full variable domain, its missing parts supplied by reference TRBV5-6 and TRBJ1-5, is DAGVTQSPTHLIKTRGQQVTLRCSPKSGHDTVSWYQQALGQGPQFIFQYYEEEERQRGNFPDRFSGHQFPNYSSELNVNALLLGDSALYLCASSLARGTRQPQHFGDGTRLSIL.